This T cell receptor beta chain was identified in a study of CD8 T cells in Susac syndrome. Reverse transcription of about 0.5 to 1 ug RNA used random hexamers. TCRdb itself ran the immunoSEQ multiplex PCR reads through MiXCR, one entry per CDR3 protein. The sample carries about 200,000 distinct CDR3 sequences, roughly 95% recorded once. With V trimmed by 5 bases and J by 7 bases, 7 bases remained unmatched. Germline loops: CDR1 PRHDT, CDR2 FYEKMQ (reference sequence). The CDR3 has 15 amino acids. The sequence derives from a human donor in good health. V gene TRBV13 combines with J gene TRBJ1-4; 10 bases match TRBD1. The sample was CD4+ T cells from PBMCs. The CDR3 nucleotides read TGTGCCAGCAGCACGGACAGGGGGATTAGTGAAAAACTGTTTTTT. It codes for CASSTDRGISEKLFF. Full variable domain (missing parts from reference TRBV13 and TRBJ1-4): AAGVIQSPRHLIKEKRETATLKCYPIPRHDTVYWYQQGPGQDPQFLISFYEKMQSDKGSIPDRFSAQQFSDYHSELNMSSLELGDSALYFCASSTDRGISEKLFFGSGTQLSVL.